Listed below are T cell receptor beta chains from one sample, sequenced in a study of blood T cell repertoires in COVID-19. The data were produced by immunoSEQ multiplex PCR, yet TCRdb's version contains in-frame clones alone and is incomplete. The profile shows around 200,000 clones, roughly 89% of them singletons. The sequencing sample was made of peripheral blood. These receptors were taken from a woman aged 18-30 years who had recovered from COVID-19. Each CDR3 is given with its conserved first and last residue. D genes are given only for firm matches. Size values are once, few and many counts, or a class for expanded clones, and some rows have none.

TRBJ2-7 TRBV7-2 - 13 - CASSLNRGGEQYF TGTGCCAGCAGCTTAAATCGGGGTGGAGAGCAGTACTTC
TRBJ1-6 TRBV7-6 TRBD1 19 - CASSLLQGQGTSYNSPLHF TGTGCCAGCAGCTTATTACAGGGACAGGGAACATCCTATAATTCACCCCTCCACTTT
TRBJ1-1 TRBV5-1 - 13 few CASSLDRVAEAFF TGCGCCAGCAGCTTGGACAGGGTCGCTGAAGCTTTCTTT
TRBJ2-6 TRBV19 TRBD1 14 once CASRDSSGANVLTF TGTGCCAGTCGGGACAGCTCTGGGGCCAACGTCCTGACTTTC
TRBJ1-2 TRBV6-5 TRBD1 13 - CASSWGQGSGYTF TGTGCCAGCAGTTGGGGACAGGGAAGTGGCTACACCTTC
TRBJ1-2 TRBV24-1 - 14 once CATSDFNRAGGYTF TGTGCCACCAGTGATTTCAATCGGGCGGGTGGCTACACCTTC
TRBJ2-1 TRBV18 TRBD2 16 - CASSHSGTSSYNEQFF TGTGCCAGCTCACACTCCGGGACTAGCTCCTACAATGAGCAGTTCTTC
TRBJ1-5 TRBV11-2 - 15 few CASSLGWGGNQPQHF TGTGCCAGCAGCTTAGGATGGGGCGGCAATCAGCCCCAGCATTTT
TRBJ2-3 TRBV29-1 - 20 - CSVDSLQGIGGAPSTDTQYF TGCAGCGTCGATTCCCTTCAGGGGATTGGGGGGGCCCCTAGCACAGATACGCAGTATTTT
TRBJ1-4 TRBV4-3 - 16 - CASSKYSAGVGEKLFF TGCGCCAGCAGCAAGTATAGTGCAGGGGTCGGTGAAAAACTGTTTTTT
TRBJ2-2 TRBV24-1 - 16 - CATSDLTPRNTGELFF TGTGCCACCAGTGATTTGACCCCCAGGAACACCGGGGAGCTGTTTTTT
TRBJ2-5 TRBV29-1 - 12 - CSVAGLQETQYF TGCAGCGTGGCGGGACTCCAAGAGACCCAGTACTTC
TRBJ2-1 TRBV5-1 TRBD2 13 - CASSLGSGDEQFF TGCGCCAGCAGCTTGGGAAGCGGGGATGAGCAGTTCTTC